The sequence of this TCR beta chain was determined in a study of OX40 agonist ivuxolimab in advanced cancers. Study context: Three patients got partial responses; one had hepatocellular carcinoma and two had cutaneous melanoma.

The CDR3 totals 12 residues. V lost 5 bases to trimming and J lost 6 bases, with 11 bases between them. Looked up from germline, CDR1 is WSHSY and CDR2 is SAAADI. General study results and limits: More expanded clones were found, on average, in CD8+ than in CD4+ T cells. Within 6 weeks, CD4+ and CD8+ blood T cells expanded clonally at 0.1 to 3.0 mg/kg.

Regarding this clone: Its antigen is unidentified.

Blood sampling was done at baseline, cycle 4 day 1, and cycle 7 day 1. Data came from immunoSEQ multiplex PCR; TCRdb stores just in-frame clones and leaves some out. The top ten clones hold 0.55% to 0.65% of a sample with tens of thousands of clones, about 88% of them seen once. The clonotype comes from an adult with an advanced solid tumor such as melanoma, head and neck, liver or kidney cancer. The sample here was CD4+ or CD8+ T cells sorted from blood, taken in a trial of the OX40 agonist ivuxolimab. The chain joins TRBV10-2 to TRBJ2-7; unclear D gene. This CDR3 is CASSSNWGEQYF. The CDR3 nucleotides are TGCGCCAGCAGTTCAAACTGGGGCGAGCAGTACTTC.